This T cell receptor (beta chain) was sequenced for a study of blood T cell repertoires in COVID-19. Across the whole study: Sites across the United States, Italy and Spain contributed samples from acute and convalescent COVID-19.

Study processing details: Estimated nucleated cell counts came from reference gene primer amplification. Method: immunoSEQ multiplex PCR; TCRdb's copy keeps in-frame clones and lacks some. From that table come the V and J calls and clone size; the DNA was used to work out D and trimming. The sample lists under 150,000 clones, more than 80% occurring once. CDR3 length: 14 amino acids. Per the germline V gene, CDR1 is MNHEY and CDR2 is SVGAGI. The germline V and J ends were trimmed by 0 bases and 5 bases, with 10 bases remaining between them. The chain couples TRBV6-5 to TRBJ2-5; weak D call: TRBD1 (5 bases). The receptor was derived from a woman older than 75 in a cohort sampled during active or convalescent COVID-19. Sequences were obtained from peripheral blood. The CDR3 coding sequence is TGTGCCAGCAGTTACTCGTGGGCAGGGGAGACCCAGTACTTC. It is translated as CASSYSWAGETQYF.